This T cell receptor (beta chain) emerged from a study of OX40 agonist ivuxolimab in advanced cancers. On this clone: The junction departs from the called germline gene at one end, perhaps through a read error.

Only in-frame clones appear in the TCRdb table, and some are missing; sequencing was by immunoSEQ multiplex PCR. The sample includes roughly 13,000 clones, about 80% of them seen just once. CDR1 is SGHNT, CDR2 YYREEE, per germline (reference sequence). The CDR3 consists of 16 residues. The genes are TRBV5-4 and TRBJ1-1, with 8 bases aligning to TRBD1. This TCR was recovered from an adult with an advanced solid tumor such as melanoma, head and neck, liver or kidney cancer. Sequencing was performed on CD4+ or CD8+ T cells sorted from blood, taken in a trial of the OX40 agonist ivuxolimab. CDR3: CASSQEYTGGYTEAFF. CDR3 coding DNA: TGCGCCAGCAGCCAAGAATATACAGGGGGATACACTGAAGCTTTCTTT.